These 10 T cell receptor beta chains share one sample of origin, sequenced in a study of T cell repertoires in cytomegalovirus infection. From the reads, TCRdb called clonotypes with MiXCR, one entry per CDR3 protein. The sample holds hundreds of thousands of distinct CDR3 sequences, 25% to 40% seen once. Material: PBMCs. The receptor source for this set is a human donor in good health (CMV status not recorded). Some clones in this sample may be carry-over from other donors' samples.

This clonotype showed up just a few times. The chain has TRBV19 and TRBJ2-7, with TRBD2 identical over 7 bases. The J segment lost 3 bases and the V segment lost 5 bases, leaving 16 bases of the junction unmatched. Per the germline V gene, CDR1 is LNHDA and CDR2 is SQIVND (reference sequence). The CDR3 has 17 amino acids. The CDR3 reads CASSPQDVGLLLYEQYF. As DNA, the CDR3 is TGTGCCAGTAGTCCTCAAGACGTGGGACTACTACTCTACGAGCAGTACTTC.

This chain uses TRBV6-1 with TRBJ2-3; D may be TRBD1 (6 bases). V was clipped by 6 bases and J by 3 bases, with 16 bases between them. From germline, CDR1 is MNHNS and CDR2 SASEGT. The CDR3 contains 15 residues. The CDR3 here is CASSPGHIRTDTQYF. As DNA, the CDR3 is TGTGCCAGCAGCCCGGGACACATAAGAACAGATACGCAGTATTTT.

In its sample, this clonotype was seen a few times. One end of the junction does not line up with germline, which may come from a read error. This sequence joins TRBV29-1 and TRBJ2-3, with 12 bases lining up with TRBD2. CDR1 SQVTM and CDR2 ANQGSEA come from the germline V gene. CDR3 length: 14 residues. The CDR3 is CSVPLAGGTDTQYF. CDR3 DNA sequence: TGCAGCGTTCCACTAGCGGGGGGCACGGATACGCAGTATTTT.

The chain couples TRBV20-1 to TRBJ2-2; 8 nucleotides agree with TRBD2. CDR3 length: 18 residues. V was pared by 0 bases and J by 4 bases, with 13 bases of the junction left unmatched. Germline CDR1 is DFQATT and CDR2 is SNEGSKA (reference sequence). In nucleotides, the CDR3 is TGCAGTGCTAGAGATGGGTGGCGGGGGGCATTCCGCACCGGGGAGCTGTTTTTT. It codes for CSARDGWRGAFRTGELFF.

This chain uses TRBV11-2 with TRBJ2-7; 10 bases agree with TRBD1. Trimming at V came to 5 bases and at J to 4 bases, leaving 8 bases not matched to a gene. Germline V gene lookup returns CDR1 SGHAT and CDR2 FQNNGV. The CDR3 length is 15 residues. The DNA for the CDR3 is TGTGCCAGCAGCCCAGGGACAGGGGATTGGTACGAGCAGTACTTC. The encoded protein is CASSPGTGDWYEQYF.

The chain uses TRBV7-9 and TRBJ1-1, with D possibly TRBD1 on 5 matching bases. This CDR3 comprises 13 residues. Trimming took off 1 base at V and 6 bases at J, with 9 bases between the two ends. CDR1 is SEHNR, CDR2 FQNEAQ, per germline (reference sequence). The CDR3 sequence: CASSLDTGSEAFF. The CDR3 bases are TGTGCCAGCAGCTTAGATACAGGCTCTGAAGCTTTCTTT.

This clonotype showed up just a few times. A clone one base away is much larger, so this may be a read error. A read error is likely, as this CDR3 ends without the conserved phenylalanine or tryptophan. V gene TRBV7-2 combines with J gene TRBJ2-1, with D possibly matching TRBD1 (5 bases). Germline lookup yields CDR1 SGHTA and CDR2 FQGNSA. V dropped 5 bases and J dropped 5 bases, with 22 bases sitting between them. CDR3 length equals 17 residues. The DNA for the CDR3 is TGTGCCAGCAGCGGAGTGACGCAGGGAAGGGTGCACAATGAGCAGTTCTTA. Its protein product is CASSGVTQGRVHNEQFL.

The chain couples TRBV7-8 to TRBJ2-7; D perhaps matches TRBD2 (6 bases). Looked up from germline, CDR1 is SGHVS and CDR2 is FQNEAQ. This CDR3 has 15 amino acids. V lost 4 bases, J lost 5 bases, and 18 bases lay in between. In nucleotides, the CDR3 is TGTGCCAGCAGCTCCCGCGGGGTAGGGGCGGACGAGCAGTACTTC. This sequence encodes CASSSRGVGADEQYF.

This clonotype came up a few times. J is TRBJ1-1 and V is TRBV6-5; no clear D gene. V lost 6 bases and J lost 6, with 8 bases in between. CDR3 length equals 11 residues. Germline V lookup: CDR1 MNHEY, CDR2 SVGAGI. The CDR3 reads CASSSPAEAFF. In nucleotides, the CDR3 is TGTGCCAGCAGCTCTCCGGCTGAAGCTTTCTTT.

This clonotype was seen ten or more times. V and J are TRBV28 and TRBJ2-5; TRBD2 aligns across 7 bases. The CDR3 spans 15 residues. CDR1 is MDHEN and CDR2 is SYDVKM in the germline V gene. J lost 5 bases, V lost 4 bases, and 10 bases had no gene match. Written as DNA, the CDR3 is TGTGCCAGCAGTTCCCCCCGTAGGGGAGGGGAGACCCAGTACTTC. Its protein is CASSSPRRGGETQYF.